This T cell receptor (beta chain) was captured by sequencing in a study of OX40 agonist ivuxolimab in advanced cancers. About the study: Enrollees could have had prior anti-PD-1, anti-PD-L1 or anti-CTLA-4 therapy, which 30% to 50% had received. Study-wide results and caveats: In the 0.1 to 3.0 mg/kg range, CD4+ and CD8+ blood T cells had expanded clonally by week 6.

A remark on this clone: Its antigen is currently unknown.

Trimming took 2 bases from V and 4 from J, leaving 11 bases between them. Germline-derived CDR1 and CDR2 are GTSNPN and SVGIG (reference sequence). The CDR3 is 13 residues long. Sequenced by immunoSEQ multiplex PCR; TCRdb stores in-frame clones only, minus some. The sample yields 80,000 or so clones, around four fifths seen once. J is TRBJ1-2 and V is TRBV30, with D unclear. The sample was CD4+ or CD8+ T cells sorted from blood, taken in a trial of the OX40 agonist ivuxolimab. The receptor comes from an adult with an advanced solid tumor such as melanoma, head and neck, liver or kidney cancer. CDR3 loop: CAWSTGNSYGYTF. The CDR3 coding sequence is TGTGCCTGGAGTACGGGTAATAGCTATGGCTACACCTTC. Variable domain in full (rest from reference TRBV30 and TRBJ1-2): SQTIHQWPATLVQPVGSPLSLECTVEGTSNPNLYWYRQAAGRGLQLLFYSVGIGQISSEVPQNLSASRPQDRQFILSSKKLLLSDSGFYLCAWSTGNSYGYTFGSGTRLTVV.